This T cell receptor beta chain is from a study of early T cells in non-severe SARS-CoV-2 infection. Points on this clonotype: The junction differs from germline at one of its ends, possibly a read error.

A single record per CDR3 protein comes from TCRdb applying MiXCR to the 5' RACE reads. The sample has tens of thousands of distinct CDR3 sequences, approximately 10% seen once. Germline V gene sequence: CDR1 MGHRA, CDR2 YSYEKL. This CDR3 spans 14 amino acids. The sequenced sample consisted of whole blood. The chain joins TRBV4-1 to TRBJ1-1, with no clear D. The sequence was obtained from an adult who was a healthcare worker with PCR-confirmed SARS-CoV-2 infection or an uninfected control (not recorded which). The CDR3 nucleotides read TGCGCCAGCAGCCAAGATGCGTTGAAGACTGAAGCTTTCTTT. Its protein is CASSQDALKTEAFF.